A single sample is the source of the 6 T cell receptor beta chains below, sequenced in a study of T cells after yellow fever vaccination. Using its own MiXCR run on the 5' RACE reads, TCRdb lists one record per CDR3 protein. The table records under 550,000 distinct CDR3 sequences, roughly a fifth of them present only once. Sequenced material: PBMCs, taken about 21 days after the first yellow fever vaccination. Receptor source: a man between 18 and 35 years old who received the YFV17D yellow fever vaccine.

This sequence joins TRBV5-1 and TRBJ2-5, with D perhaps being TRBD1 or TRBD2 (6 bases each). Germline CDR1 is SGHRS and CDR2 is YFSETQ. Trimming removed 5 bases from V and 0 bases from J, with 11 bases in between. CDR3 size: 14 residues. CDR3: CASRRGANQETQYF. CDR3 coding DNA: TGCGCCAGCAGGAGGGGGGCAAACCAAGAGACCCAGTACTTC.

This clonotype has at least ten counts. V gene TRBV20-1 combines with J gene TRBJ2-1; 7 positions match TRBD2. J was trimmed by 7 bases and V by 2 bases; bases with no gene match: 11. Germline CDR1 DFQATT, CDR2 SNEGSKA (reference sequence). CDR3 length equals 15 residues. The CDR3, as DNA: TGCAGTGCTAGATTCTCCTACCGGGGGGTGAATGAGCAGTTCTTC. This gives the protein CSARFSYRGVNEQFF.

The J gene is TRBJ1-6, the V gene TRBV5-6, with D perhaps matching TRBD1 (5 bases). From germline, CDR1 is SGHDT and CDR2 YYEEEE. V lost 2 bases to trimming and J lost 8 bases, with 11 bases between them. The CDR3 consists of 14 residues. The CDR3 loop reads CASSFREGDSPLHF. Here the CDR3 DNA reads TGTGCCAGCAGCTTCAGGGAAGGTGATTCACCCCTCCACTTT.

This clonotype has a handful of counts. The CDR3 nucleotides are TGCGCCAGCAGCTCTTTTCCGGGACAGAAAAATTCACCCCTCCACTTT. This encodes CASSSFPGQKNSPLHF. V usage is TRBV5-1 and J usage is TRBJ1-6, with 7 bases identical to TRBD1. V shed 3 bases, J shed 7 bases, and the junction held 10 bases outside the gene matches. This CDR3 has 16 amino acids. Germline V lookup: CDR1 SGHRS, CDR2 YFSETQ.

The V call is TRBV7-2, the J call TRBJ2-5; the D gene is possibly TRBD2 (6 bases). CDR3 length: 15 residues. The germline CDR1 and CDR2 sequences are SGHTA and FQGNSA. Trimming took off 5 bases at V and 3 bases at J, with 16 bases between the two ends. The CDR3 region is CASSLGGWREETQYF. CDR3 bases: TGTGCCAGCAGCCTAGGCGGATGGAGGGAAGAGACCCAGTACTTC. The variable domain in full, with the rest retrieved from reference TRBV7-2 and TRBJ2-5, is GAGVSQSPSNKVTEKGKDVELRCDPISGHTALYWYRQSLGQGLEFLIYFQGNSAPDKSGLPSDRFSAERTGGSVSTLTIQRTQQEDSAVYLCASSLGGWREETQYFGPGTRLLVL.

The rearrangement links TRBV20-1 to TRBJ2-7; 12 bases agree with TRBD1. V lost 4 bases and J lost 4; bases outside the gene matches: 8. The CDR3 is 15 residues long. CDR1 DFQATT and CDR2 SNEGSKA come from the germline V gene (reference sequence). The CDR3 here is CSANPGTGGRYEQYF. The DNA of the CDR3 is TGCAGTGCTAACCCCGGGACAGGGGGCAGGTACGAGCAGTACTTC.